This TCR beta chain came from a study of T cells in Graves' hyperthyroidism and ophthalmopathy. Amplified regions were TCR beta CDR3 sequences from RNA transcripts. HTBI primers drove first-round RT-PCR of the TCR CDR3. From the multiplex PCR reads, TCRdb called clonotypes with MiXCR, one entry per CDR3 protein. Among 360,000 or so distinct CDR3 sequences listed, roughly 18% were seen once. This clonotype occurred many times. The source of the PBMCs was approximately 10 ml of fresh peripheral blood. Per the germline V gene, CDR1 is GTSNPN and CDR2 is SVGIG (reference sequence). The CDR3 has 14 residues. V was pared by 3 bases and J by 4 bases, with 16 bases between.

The sample comprised blood. The clonotype originates from a woman in her forties with Graves' ophthalmopathy. The rearrangement joins TRBV30 to TRBJ2-7, with TRBD1 as a possible D gene (6 bases). The CDR3 bases are TGTGCCTGGAGGACAGGCCGTCACCTTTACGAGCAGTACTTC. It yields the protein CAWRTGRHLYEQYF.